These T cell receptor beta chains were read from a single sample in a study of cytomegalovirus exposure and HLA in healthy donors. Generated by immunoSEQ multiplex PCR, the TCRdb table keeps only in-frame clones and is missing some. Here the sample spans under 200,000 clones, 70% to 80% being singletons. Sample: PBMCs. The receptors stem from a man younger than 45 in good health and CMV-seronegative. The CDR3 runs from the conserved cysteine through the conserved F or W. Fields, in order: clone size, J gene, D gene, V gene, CDR3 protein, CDR3 DNA. The D gene is left open where the match is weak. Not all rows give a size; the values are once, few, many and, for expanded clones, a class.

few,TRBJ2-7,TRBD1,TRBV5-4,CASSWDRGRTYEQYF,TGTGCCAGCAGCTGGGACAGGGGGAGAACCTACGAGCAGTACTTC
.,TRBJ1-5,TRBD1,TRBV30,CAWGDRADQPQHF,TGTGCCTGGGGGGACAGGGCTGATCAGCCCCAGCATTTT
.,TRBJ1-1,TRBD1,TRBV5-1,CASSLGDRGTYTEAFF,TGCGCCAGCAGCTTGGGGGACAGGGGAACGTACACTGAAGCTTTCTTT
.,TRBJ2-4,TRBD1,TRBV6-1,CASSEGTGGPKNIQYF,TGTGCCAGCAGTGAGGGGACAGGGGGCCCCAAAAACATTCAGTACTTC
few,TRBJ1-2,.,TRBV18,CASSPDRNYGYTF,TGTGCCAGCTCACCTGACAGGAACTATGGCTACACCTTC
.,TRBJ1-1,.,TRBV6-1,CASIRGAGTEAFF,TGTGCCAGCATAAGGGGCGCGGGGACTGAAGCTTTCTTT
.,TRBJ2-1,TRBD1,TRBV5-4,CASSSRDRVYNEQFF,TGTGCCAGCAGCTCCCGGGACAGGGTTTACAATGAGCAGTTCTTC
.,TRBJ1-2,TRBD1,TRBV20-1,CSADGTGGCTF,TGCAGTGCGGACGGGACAGGGGGCTGCACCTTC
.,TRBJ2-1,.,TRBV7-3,CASSLTPGVPYNEQFF,TGTGCCAGCAGCTTAACCCCTGGAGTTCCCTACAATGAGCAGTTCTTC
.,TRBJ2-7,.,TRBV30,CAWSVARRQGGGKQYF,TGTGCCTGGAGTGTAGCGCGTCGGCAGGGAGGGGGGAAGCAGTACTTC
.,TRBJ1-5,TRBD1,TRBV25-1,CASSEEGGRGNQPQHF,TGTGCCAGCAGTGAAGAAGGGGGCAGGGGCAATCAGCCCCAGCATTTT
.,TRBJ2-3,.,TRBV7-2,CASSVGGGRTDTQYF,TGTGCCAGCAGCGTGGGGGGGGGCCGTACAGATACGCAGTATTTT
.,TRBJ1-4,TRBD1,TRBV28,CASRGQKTTNEKLFF,TGTGCCAGCAGGGGACAGAAGACAACTAATGAAAAACTGTTTTTT
.,TRBJ2-7,TRBD2,TRBV30,CAWSSSGAYEQYF,TGTGCCTGGAGTAGTAGCGGGGCCTACGAGCAGTACTTC
.,TRBJ2-7,.,TRBV29-1,CSVESGQGHSYEQYF,TGCAGCGTTGAGTCGGGGCAGGGACATTCCTACGAGCAGTACTTC
.,TRBJ2-7,TRBD1,TRBV7-9,CASSLAPTGRHEQYF,TGTGCCAGCAGCTTAGCTCCGACAGGGCGACACGAGCAGTACTTC
few,TRBJ1-1,.,TRBV5-5,CASSQFGANTEAFF,TGTGCCAGCAGCCAATTTGGGGCGAACACTGAAGCTTTCTTT
.,TRBJ2-3,.,TRBV6-5,CASRRGQGGADTQYF,TGTGCCAGCAGACGAGGACAGGGAGGGGCAGATACGCAGTATTTT
.,TRBJ2-5,TRBD2,TRBV11-3,CASSSGLAGDETQYF,TGTGCCAGCAGCTCGGGACTAGCGGGAGATGAGACCCAGTACTTC
few,TRBJ2-5,.,TRBV5-1,CASSLGRLQETQYF,TGCGCCAGCAGCTTGGGTCGACTCCAAGAGACCCAGTACTTC
.,TRBJ2-1,.,TRBV5-6,CASVHIMLGLDEQFF,TGTGCCAGCGTTCATATTATGCTAGGTCTCGATGAGCAGTTCTTC
.,TRBJ1-3,TRBD1,TRBV28,CASKTGDSGNTIYF,TGTGCCAGTAAGACAGGGGACTCTGGAAACACCATATATTTT
.,TRBJ2-7,TRBD1,TRBV28,CASSLTGTGSSYEQYF,TGTGCCAGCAGTTTAACGGGGACAGGGAGCTCCTACGAGCAGTACTTC
.,TRBJ1-4,TRBD1,TRBV13,CASTKGQGRIEKLFF,TGTGCCAGCACCAAAGGACAGGGGAGGATCGAAAAACTGTTTTTT
.,TRBJ2-1,TRBD2,TRBV15,CATSKTSGYNEQFF,TGTGCCACCAGCAAGACTAGCGGATACAATGAGCAGTTCTTC
.,TRBJ2-1,TRBD1,TRBV9,CASSAGTAHNEQFF,TGTGCCAGCAGCGCAGGGACAGCCCACAATGAGCAGTTCTTC
.,TRBJ2-3,.,TRBV7-9,CASSLIQDTQYF,TGTGCCAGCAGCTTAATCCAAGATACGCAGTATTTT
.,TRBJ2-7,TRBD1,TRBV5-1,CASNRGPSYEQYF,TGCGCCAGCAACAGGGGGCCTTCCTACGAGCAGTACTTC
.,TRBJ1-1,TRBD1,TRBV11-3,CASSPKIGTENTEAFF,TGTGCCAGCAGCCCCAAAATAGGGACAGAGAACACTGAAGCTTTCTTT
.,TRBJ1-2,.,TRBV5-5,CASSFRRQGQYRGYTF,TGTGCCAGCAGCTTCCGGCGGCAGGGGCAATATCGTGGCTACACCTTC
few,TRBJ1-3,.,TRBV21-1,CASSKKPDTGGSGNTIYF,TGTGCCAGCAGCAAAAAACCCGATACAGGGGGCTCGGGAAACACCATATATTTT
.,TRBJ1-1,TRBD1,TRBV20-1,CSASSTTGNFF,TGCAGTGCTAGTTCTACGACAGGGAATTTCTTT
.,TRBJ2-7,.,TRBV9,CASSVGGPGDLYEQYF,TGTGCCAGCAGCGTAGGGGGGCCAGGAGACCTCTACGAGCAGTACTTC
.,TRBJ2-2,TRBD2,TRBV30,CAWSGTTSGRAAGELFF,TGTGCCTGGAGTGGGACCACTAGCGGGAGGGCCGCGGGGGAGCTGTTTTTT
few,TRBJ2-3,TRBD2,TRBV14,CASSQAGAGGDTQYF,TGTGCCAGCAGCCAGGCGGGCGCGGGGGGAGATACGCAGTATTTT
.,TRBJ2-5,TRBD2,TRBV25-1,CASASPFSGPQETQYF,TGTGCCAGCGCCTCCCCGTTTAGCGGGCCACAAGAGACCCAGTACTTC
.,TRBJ2-2,TRBD1,TRBV6-6,CASSYGQAGGGGELFF,TGTGCCAGCAGTTACGGCCAGGCAGGGGGCGGAGGGGAGCTGTTTTTT
.,TRBJ1-4,.,TRBV7-9,CASRLAGSDKLFF,TGTGCCAGCAGGCTAGCGGGGAGTGATAAACTGTTTTTT
.,TRBJ2-5,TRBD2,TRBV4-3,CASSQVPAGGPGTQYF,TGCGCCAGCAGCCAAGTGCCAGCGGGGGGACCGGGGACCCAGTACTTC
.,TRBJ2-7,TRBD1,TRBV6-6,CASRPGQGQSYEQYF,TGTGCCAGCAGACCCGGACAGGGCCAATCCTACGAGCAGTACTTC
.,TRBJ2-7,TRBD2,TRBV30,CAWRSPLGTTYEQYF,TGTGCCTGGAGATCCCCATTAGGGACTACCTACGAGCAGTACTTC
once,TRBJ1-1,TRBD1,TRBV28,CASSSRQGTAEAFF,TGTGCTAGCAGTTCCAGACAGGGTACGGCGGAAGCTTTCTTT
.,TRBJ1-2,.,TRBV5-1,CASSPREGYGYTF,TGCGCCAGCAGTCCCAGGGAAGGCTATGGCTACACCTTC
.,TRBJ2-2,TRBD1,TRBV9,CASSATGTGPGELFF,TGTGCCAGCAGCGCCACCGGGACAGGGCCCGGGGAGCTGTTTTTT
.,TRBJ1-1,TRBD1,TRBV7-2,CASSLEAGGRTEAFF,TGTGCCAGCAGCTTAGAGGCAGGGGGGCGCACTGAAGCTTTCTTT
.,TRBJ2-7,.,TRBV13,CASSLTRAAAYEQYF,TGTGCCAGCAGCTTAACCCGCGCCGCCGCCTACGAGCAGTACTTC
.,TRBJ2-7,.,TRBV11-2,CASSRPGGYEQYF,TGTGCCAGCAGCCGTCCTGGGGGCTACGAGCAGTACTTC
.,TRBJ2-1,TRBD2,TRBV2,CASSEGLAGRGEQFF,TGTGCCAGCAGTGAAGGGCTAGCGGGGAGAGGTGAGCAGTTCTTC
.,TRBJ2-3,.,TRBV4-3,CASSSRHTDTQYF,TGCGCCAGCAGCTCCCGACACACAGATACGCAGTATTTT
.,TRBJ2-2,.,TRBV6-6,CASSYGVWTLTGELFF,TGTGCCAGCAGTTACGGGGTCTGGACACTTACCGGGGAGCTGTTTTTT
.,TRBJ2-7,TRBD1,TRBV2,CASKQGGGYEQYF,TGTGCCAGCAAACAGGGGGGTGGGTACGAGCAGTACTTC
.,TRBJ1-5,.,TRBV19,CASRQENQPQHF,TGTGCCAGTCGCCAGGAAAATCAGCCCCAGCATTTT
once,TRBJ2-7,TRBD2,TRBV7-2,CASSLLAGGPDEQYF,TGTGCCAGCAGCTTACTAGCGGGAGGGCCCGACGAGCAGTACTTC
.,TRBJ1-2,.,TRBV28,CASSRTGTDVYGYTF,TGTGCCAGCAGCCGGACCGGGACTGATGTCTATGGCTACACCTTC
.,TRBJ2-5,.,TRBV19,CASSISRISWGRVETQYF,TGTGCCAGTAGTATAAGTAGGATCAGTTGGGGCAGAGTAGAGACCCAGTACTTC